This entry features one T cell receptor beta chain sequence. The target antigen is unknown. The naive CD8 population came from CD45RO-negative cells selected for CCR7, without terminally differentiated effector memory CD45RA+ cells. Donors, without exception, were Caucasian adults residing in Nashville, Tennessee. The data are from a study of shared clonotypes between healthy human individuals. Whole-study context: Three plates each covered CD4 naive and memory; CD8 naive two, CD8 memory one.

The junction had 15 bases not matched to a gene; V was cut back by 4 bases and J by 2 bases. Germline loops: CDR1 SGHDT, CDR2 YYEEEE. This CDR3 is 19 amino acids long. The table came from immunoSEQ multiplex PCR; TCRdb's copy has only in-frame clones and leaves some out. The table records approximately 2,200,000 clones, about 92% of them present only once. Notes on the study in general: The naive CD4 repertoires of a few donors were compared, and approximately 4.5% of clonotypes were shared.

This sequence joins TRBV5-6 and TRBJ2-7; 13 bases are a match to TRBD2. The receptor was isolated from a man between 18 and 29 years old in good health. Some clones in this sample may be carry-over from other donors' samples. Sequencing used naive CD8+ T cells from PBMCs. CDR3 loop: CASSGPRGTSGIVPYEQYF. The CDR3 DNA follows: TGTGCCAGCAGCGGACCCAGGGGGACTAGCGGGATTGTCCCCTACGAGCAGTACTTC.